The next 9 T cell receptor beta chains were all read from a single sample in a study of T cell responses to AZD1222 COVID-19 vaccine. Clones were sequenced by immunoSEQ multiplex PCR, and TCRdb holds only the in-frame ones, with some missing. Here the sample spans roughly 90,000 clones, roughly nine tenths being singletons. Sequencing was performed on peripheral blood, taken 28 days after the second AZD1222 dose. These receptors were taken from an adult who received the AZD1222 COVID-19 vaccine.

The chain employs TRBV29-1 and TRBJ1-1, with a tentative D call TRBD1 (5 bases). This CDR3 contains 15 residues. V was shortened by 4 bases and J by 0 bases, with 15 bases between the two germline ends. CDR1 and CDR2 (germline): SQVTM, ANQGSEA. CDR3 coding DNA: TGCAGCGTTGGGCCCGGTTGGGGGATGAACACTGAAGCTTTCTTT. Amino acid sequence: CSVGPGWGMNTEAFF.

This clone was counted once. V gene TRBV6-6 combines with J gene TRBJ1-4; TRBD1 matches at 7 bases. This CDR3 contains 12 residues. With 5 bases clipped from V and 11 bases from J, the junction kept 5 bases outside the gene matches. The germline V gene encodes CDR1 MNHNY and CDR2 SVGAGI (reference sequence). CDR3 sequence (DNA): TGTGCCAGCAGTACCGGACAGGCGAAACTGTTTTTT. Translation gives CASSTGQAKLFF.

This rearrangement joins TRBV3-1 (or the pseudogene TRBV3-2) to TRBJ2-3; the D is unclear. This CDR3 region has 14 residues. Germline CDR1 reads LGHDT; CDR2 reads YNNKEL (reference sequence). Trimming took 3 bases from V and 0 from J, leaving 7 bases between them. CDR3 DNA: TGTGCCAGCAGCCACTGGGTTAGCACAGATACGCAGTATTTT. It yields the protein CASSHWVSTDTQYF.

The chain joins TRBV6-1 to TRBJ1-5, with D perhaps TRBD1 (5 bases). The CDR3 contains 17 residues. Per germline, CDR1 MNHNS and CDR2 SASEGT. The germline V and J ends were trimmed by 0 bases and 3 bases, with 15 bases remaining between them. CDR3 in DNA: TGTGCCAGCAGTGAAGCGCCTGGGACGGGGTACAATCAGCCCCAGCATTTT. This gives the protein CASSEAPGTGYNQPQHF.

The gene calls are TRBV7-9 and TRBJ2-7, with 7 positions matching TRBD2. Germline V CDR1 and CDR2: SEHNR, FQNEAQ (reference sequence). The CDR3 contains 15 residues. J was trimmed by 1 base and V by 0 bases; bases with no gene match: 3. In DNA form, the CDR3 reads TGTGCCAGCAGCTTAGCGCCGGGACTATCCTACGAGCAGTACTTC. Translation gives CASSLAPGLSYEQYF.

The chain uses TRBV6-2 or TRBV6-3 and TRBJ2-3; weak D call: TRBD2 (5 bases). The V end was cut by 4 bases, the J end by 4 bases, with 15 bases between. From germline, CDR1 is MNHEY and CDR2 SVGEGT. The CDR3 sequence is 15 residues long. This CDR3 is CASSFRAVGADTQYF. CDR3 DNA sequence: TGTGCCAGCAGTTTTCGAGCGGTTGGGGCAGATACGCAGTATTTT.

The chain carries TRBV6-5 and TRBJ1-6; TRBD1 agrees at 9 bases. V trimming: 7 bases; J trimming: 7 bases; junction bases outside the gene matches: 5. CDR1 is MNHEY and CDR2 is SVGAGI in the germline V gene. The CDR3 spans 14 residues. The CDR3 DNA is TGTGCCAGCAAAGGCGGACAGGGGAATTCACCCCTCCACTTT. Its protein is CASKGGQGNSPLHF.

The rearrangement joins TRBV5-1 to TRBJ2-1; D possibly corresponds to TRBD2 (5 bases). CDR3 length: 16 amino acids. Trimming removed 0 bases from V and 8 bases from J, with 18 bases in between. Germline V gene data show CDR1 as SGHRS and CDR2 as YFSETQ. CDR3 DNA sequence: TGCGCCAGCAGCTTGGGGTGGCCTAGCTCTATTGATGAGCAGTTCTTC. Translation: CASSLGWPSSIDEQFF.

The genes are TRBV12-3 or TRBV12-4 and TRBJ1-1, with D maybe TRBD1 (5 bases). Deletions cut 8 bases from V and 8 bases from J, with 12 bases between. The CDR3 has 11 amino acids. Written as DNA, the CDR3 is TGTGCCAGCCGAGCGGGACCCGAAGCTTTCTTT. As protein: CASRAGPEAFF.